Listed below are T cell receptor beta chains from one sample, sequenced in a study of PD-1 blockade in classical Hodgkin lymphoma. Clones were sequenced by immunoSEQ multiplex PCR, and TCRdb holds only the in-frame ones, with some missing. The data show about 19,000 clones, 75% to 85% seen once. Material: peripheral blood mononuclear cells (PBMCs), obtained before the fourth cycle of nivolumab. These TCRs come from a human donor with classical Hodgkin lymphoma. Each CDR3 is given with its conserved first and last residue. The order of the fields is V gene, J gene, clone size, D gene, CDR3 DNA, CDR3 protein. A D gene is named only where the DNA matches it firmly. The listing skips clone size in some rows; elsewhere it reads once, few, many or a size class.

v_call: TRBV6-1
j_call: TRBJ2-5
clone_size: few
d_call: .
cdr3_nt: TGTGCCAGCGGCGTGGGGGAGACCCAGTACTTC
cdr3_aa: CASGVGETQYF

v_call: TRBV6-4
j_call: TRBJ1-5
clone_size: .
d_call: TRBD1
cdr3_nt: TGTGCCAGCACCCCCGACAGGGCGGTGGTTCAGCCCCAGCATTTT
cdr3_aa: CASTPDRAVVQPQHF

v_call: TRBV5-6
j_call: TRBJ2-2
clone_size: .
d_call: TRBD2
cdr3_nt: TGTGCCAGCAGCCCGGGAGGAGGGATAGACTGGGCGAACACCGGGGAGCTGTTTTTT
cdr3_aa: CASSPGGGIDWANTGELFF

v_call: TRBV9
j_call: TRBJ2-5
clone_size: .
d_call: TRBD1
cdr3_nt: TGTGCCAGCAGCGGCGAGACAGGGCCACCCCAAGAGACCCAGTACTTC
cdr3_aa: CASSGETGPPQETQYF

v_call: TRBV27
j_call: TRBJ2-3
clone_size: .
d_call: .
cdr3_nt: TGTGCCAGCAGTTTATCGGCCCTTTTTTCCACAGATACGCAGTATTTT
cdr3_aa: CASSLSALFSTDTQYF

v_call: TRBV6-5
j_call: TRBJ1-2
clone_size: .
d_call: TRBD1
cdr3_nt: TGTGCCAGCAGTTACTCGACAGGGAGTAATGGCTACACCTTC
cdr3_aa: CASSYSTGSNGYTF

v_call: TRBV19
j_call: TRBJ1-2
clone_size: .
d_call: .
cdr3_nt: TGTGCCAGTAGAAGGCCATTAAACTATGGCTACACCTTC
cdr3_aa: CASRRPLNYGYTF

v_call: TRBV4-3
j_call: TRBJ2-2
clone_size: .
d_call: .
cdr3_nt: TGCGCCAGCAGCCAAGGGGGGACGACGAACACCGGGGAGCTGTTTTTT
cdr3_aa: CASSQGGTTNTGELFF

v_call: TRBV6-6
j_call: TRBJ2-1
clone_size: few
d_call: TRBD1
cdr3_nt: TGTGCCAGCAGACCAGGACAGGGGGCCAATGAGCAGTTCTTC
cdr3_aa: CASRPGQGANEQFF

v_call: TRBV19
j_call: TRBJ2-1
clone_size: .
d_call: TRBD1
cdr3_nt: TGTGCCAGTAGTATAGCCAGGGGGCCAGGAGGCTCCTACAATGAGCAGTTCTTC
cdr3_aa: CASSIARGPGGSYNEQFF

v_call: TRBV14
j_call: TRBJ1-1
clone_size: .
d_call: .
cdr3_nt: TGTGCCAGCAGCCCGCCTGCTCGTAGGGCTTTCTTT
cdr3_aa: CASSPPARRAFF

v_call: TRBV6-8
j_call: TRBJ1-4
clone_size: once
d_call: .
cdr3_nt: TGTGCCAGCAGTTACCAGGGAAGCAATGAAAAACTGTTTTTT
cdr3_aa: CASSYQGSNEKLFF

v_call: TRBV19
j_call: TRBJ1-5
clone_size: once
d_call: .
cdr3_nt: TGTGCCAGTACCCAACGGGCAGGGTTAGGCAATCAGCCCCAGCATTTT
cdr3_aa: CASTQRAGLGNQPQHF

v_call: TRBV7-6
j_call: TRBJ2-1
clone_size: .
d_call: TRBD2
cdr3_nt: TGTGCCAGCAGCTTAGCCATGGCGGGAGAAGGTTACAATGAGCAGTTCTTC
cdr3_aa: CASSLAMAGEGYNEQFF

v_call: TRBV5-6
j_call: TRBJ2-3
clone_size: once
d_call: .
cdr3_nt: TGTGCCAGCAGCTTGGAGGGAGAGCACAAAGATACGCAGTATTTT
cdr3_aa: CASSLEGEHKDTQYF

v_call: TRBV4-3
j_call: TRBJ1-2
clone_size: .
d_call: .
cdr3_nt: TGCGCCAGCAGGCATGGAACGAACTATGGCTACACCTTC
cdr3_aa: CASRHGTNYGYTF

v_call: TRBV28
j_call: TRBJ2-4
clone_size: .
d_call: .
cdr3_nt: TGTGCCAGCAGTTTAGTCCAGCGAGGGGGAAACATTCAGTACTTC
cdr3_aa: CASSLVQRGGNIQYF

v_call: TRBV7-9
j_call: TRBJ1-3
clone_size: .
d_call: .
cdr3_nt: TGTGCCAGCAGTCCAATGGCGCCCGCCTCTGGAAACACCATATATTTT
cdr3_aa: CASSPMAPASGNTIYF

v_call: TRBV7-2
j_call: TRBJ2-7
clone_size: .
d_call: .
cdr3_nt: TGTGCCAGCAGCCCTCAGGCGCGCGAGCAGTACTTC
cdr3_aa: CASSPQAREQYF

v_call: TRBV6-1
j_call: TRBJ2-1
clone_size: once
d_call: .
cdr3_nt: TGTGCCAGCAGCGATAGGAGGAACTACAATGAGCAGTTCTTC
cdr3_aa: CASSDRRNYNEQFF

v_call: TRBV18
j_call: TRBJ2-7
clone_size: .
d_call: TRBD1
cdr3_nt: TGTGCCAGCTCAGCCGGGACAGGGCGATACGAGCAGTACTTC
cdr3_aa: CASSAGTGRYEQYF

v_call: TRBV20-1
j_call: TRBJ1-1
clone_size: once
d_call: .
cdr3_nt: TGCAGTGCCCTGGGGGGTGAAGCTTTCTTT
cdr3_aa: CSALGGEAFF

v_call: TRBV6-1
j_call: TRBJ1-3
clone_size: few
d_call: .
cdr3_nt: TGTGCCAGCAGTGAAGTAGGGATCGACGCGGGCCTCTCTGGAAACACCATATATTTT
cdr3_aa: CASSEVGIDAGLSGNTIYF

v_call: TRBV7-2
j_call: TRBJ2-2
clone_size: .
d_call: .
cdr3_nt: TGTGCCAGCAGCTACGGGGGTTTCGGGGAGCTGTTTTTT
cdr3_aa: CASSYGGFGELFF

v_call: TRBV6-5
j_call: TRBJ2-5
clone_size: .
d_call: TRBD1
cdr3_nt: TGTGCCAGCAGCCGAACGGGACAGGGTATTGAGACCCAGTACTTC
cdr3_aa: CASSRTGQGIETQYF

v_call: TRBV7-7
j_call: TRBJ2-1
clone_size: .
d_call: .
cdr3_nt: TGTGCTAGCAGCGGGGACAGGTACAATGAGCAGTTCTTC
cdr3_aa: CASSGDRYNEQFF

v_call: TRBV6-6
j_call: TRBJ1-1
clone_size: .
d_call: TRBD1
cdr3_nt: TGTGCCAGCAGTTTCACAGGGGGCAAAAACACTGAAGCTTTCTTT
cdr3_aa: CASSFTGGKNTEAFF

v_call: TRBV6-5
j_call: TRBJ1-5
clone_size: .
d_call: .
cdr3_nt: TGTGCCAGCAGGGAGGGTCCCTCCAATCAGCCCCAGCATTTT
cdr3_aa: CASREGPSNQPQHF

v_call: TRBV7-8
j_call: TRBJ1-5
clone_size: .
d_call: .
cdr3_nt: TGTGCCAGCAGCTTAGAGGAGTGGGGCTATCAGCCCCAGCATTTT
cdr3_aa: CASSLEEWGYQPQHF

v_call: TRBV5-4
j_call: TRBJ1-3
clone_size: .
d_call: .
cdr3_nt: TGTGCCAGCAGCTTGATAGGGGACTCTGGAAACACCATATATTTT
cdr3_aa: CASSLIGDSGNTIYF

v_call: TRBV7-2
j_call: TRBJ2-7
clone_size: .
d_call: .
cdr3_nt: TGTGCCAGCCTCGGGGACACCTACGAGCAGTACTTC
cdr3_aa: CASLGDTYEQYF

v_call: TRBV15
j_call: TRBJ2-5
clone_size: .
d_call: .
cdr3_nt: TGTGCCACCAGCAGAGATTTGGGGCTTAGGGCCCAAGAGACCCAGTACTTC
cdr3_aa: CATSRDLGLRAQETQYF

v_call: TRBV10-2
j_call: TRBJ1-3
clone_size: .
d_call: .
cdr3_nt: TGCGCCAGCAGCGTTACAGGGAATGGAAACACCATATATTTT
cdr3_aa: CASSVTGNGNTIYF

v_call: TRBV14
j_call: TRBJ1-3
clone_size: .
d_call: .
cdr3_nt: TGTGCCAGCAGCAGGGGCTCTGGAAACACCATATATTTT
cdr3_aa: CASSRGSGNTIYF

v_call: TRBV27
j_call: TRBJ2-5
clone_size: .
d_call: TRBD2
cdr3_nt: TGTGCCAGCAGTTTATTACCACTAGCGGGGAGGCAAGAGACCCAGTACTTC
cdr3_aa: CASSLLPLAGRQETQYF

v_call: TRBV5-6
j_call: TRBJ1-1
clone_size: .
d_call: TRBD1
cdr3_nt: TGTGCCAGCAGCCCCAGGGACAGGGCTGACACTGAAGCTTTCTTT
cdr3_aa: CASSPRDRADTEAFF

v_call: TRBV4-3
j_call: TRBJ1-1
clone_size: few
d_call: .
cdr3_nt: TGCGCCAGCAGCCGATCCACAGGGATGAACACTGAAGCTTTCTTT
cdr3_aa: CASSRSTGMNTEAFF

v_call: TRBV5-1
j_call: TRBJ2-3
clone_size: .
d_call: .
cdr3_nt: TGCGCCAGCAGCTTAGGAGGTGTTGGCAGGGGCACAGATACGCAGTATTTT
cdr3_aa: CASSLGGVGRGTDTQYF

v_call: TRBV30
j_call: TRBJ1-2
clone_size: .
d_call: .
cdr3_nt: TGTGCCTGGACCCGCCCTTCGGGGAGCACCTTC
cdr3_aa: CAWTRPSGSTF

v_call: TRBV7-3
j_call: TRBJ1-2
clone_size: .
d_call: .
cdr3_nt: TGTGCCAGCAGCGAGACACCAGGGGTCACCTTC
cdr3_aa: CASSETPGVTF

v_call: TRBV6-1
j_call: TRBJ1-1
clone_size: medium-sized
d_call: .
cdr3_nt: TGTGCCAGCAGTGAGGTGCAGGCGGGCACTGAAGCTTTCTTT
cdr3_aa: CASSEVQAGTEAFF

v_call: TRBV6-4
j_call: TRBJ2-2
clone_size: .
d_call: .
cdr3_nt: TGTGCCAGCAGTGACACAGGCACCGGGGAGCTGTTTTTT
cdr3_aa: CASSDTGTGELFF

v_call: TRBV25-1
j_call: TRBJ1-2
clone_size: few
d_call: .
cdr3_nt: TGTGCCAGCAGCCTGACCCCTACGGGCGGCTACACCTTC
cdr3_aa: CASSLTPTGGYTF

v_call: TRBV2
j_call: TRBJ2-1
clone_size: .
d_call: TRBD2
cdr3_nt: TGTGCCAGCAGTGAATGGTCTAGCGGGATTTTAAGCTCCTACAATGAGCAGTTCTTC
cdr3_aa: CASSEWSSGILSSYNEQFF

v_call: TRBV6-5
j_call: TRBJ1-2
clone_size: .
d_call: .
cdr3_nt: TGTGCCAGCAGCCCTCTGGGAGGGTATGGCTACACCTTC
cdr3_aa: CASSPLGGYGYTF

v_call: TRBV7-2
j_call: TRBJ2-2
clone_size: .
d_call: .
cdr3_nt: TGTGCCAGCAGCTTAGGAGGGGAACGCGGGGAGCTGTTTTTT
cdr3_aa: CASSLGGERGELFF

v_call: TRBV28
j_call: TRBJ2-4
clone_size: once
d_call: .
cdr3_nt: TGTGCCAGCCGTGAGGGAACCTTCCTAGCCAAAAACATTCAGTACTTC
cdr3_aa: CASREGTFLAKNIQYF

v_call: TRBV11-3
j_call: TRBJ2-1
clone_size: few
d_call: .
cdr3_nt: TGTGCCAGCAGCTTAGGTACCGCGCAGCGAGGGGGAAATGAGCAGTTCTTC
cdr3_aa: CASSLGTAQRGGNEQFF